This TCR beta chain is drawn from a study of cytomegalovirus exposure and HLA in healthy donors. Looking at the study overall: The 130 or so validation repertoires and the roughly 700 first-cohort repertoires shared a platform, a later analysis reported.

General observations from the study: High sensitivity and specificity were reportedly achieved when the classifier diagnosed cytomegalovirus status. Cytomegalovirus-associated TCR beta chains were listed, numbering under 200. The finding came from a later analysis; first-cohort TCR clusters tended to co-occur in the 95 to 150 validation repertoires.

Points on this clone: Its antigen is unknown.

The table came from immunoSEQ multiplex PCR; TCRdb's copy has only in-frame clones and leaves some out. In the table there are 95,000 to 150,000 clones, roughly 95% of which are singletons. This TCR came from a man between 18 and 35 years old in good health and CMV-seronegative. Specimen: PBMCs.

In DNA form, the CDR3 reads TGCGCCAGCAGCTTGGGGGGTAGCGGGGCCTACAATGAGCAGTTCTTC. The encoded protein is CASSLGGSGAYNEQFF. V gene TRBV5-1 combines with J gene TRBJ2-1, with 8 nucleotides matching TRBD2. With V trimmed by 0 bases and J by 2 bases, 4 bases remained unmatched. CDR1 and CDR2 (germline): SGHRS, YFSETQ. The CDR3 is 16 amino acids.